This T cell receptor beta chain was documented in a study of cytomegalovirus exposure and HLA in healthy donors. CDR3 length: 15 residues. Germline lookup yields CDR1 LNHDA and CDR2 SQIVND (reference sequence). Remarks on this clone: Antigen: not known.

Study-wide results and caveats: Most TCR beta V segments were productive about 87% or about 30% of the time in an earlier analysis.

Both 60 Vbeta primers and 13 Jbeta primers went into the PCR. Libraries were prepared by immunoSEQ multiplex PCR; TCRdb keeps only in-frame clonotypes and omits some of them. Of 95,000 to 110,000 clones in the sample, 76% were seen once. This clonotype originated in a woman under 30 in good health and CMV-seropositive. The chain has TRBV19 and TRBJ2-5; D possibly corresponds to TRBD1 (5 bases). The closer fit of TRBJ2-7 to the DNA end suggests the J call may be wrong. The specimen was PBMCs. CDR3 amino acids: CASTPSRTSTYEQYF. The CDR3 nucleotides read TGTGCCAGTACGCCCTCCCGGACATCGACCTACGAGCAGTACTTC.